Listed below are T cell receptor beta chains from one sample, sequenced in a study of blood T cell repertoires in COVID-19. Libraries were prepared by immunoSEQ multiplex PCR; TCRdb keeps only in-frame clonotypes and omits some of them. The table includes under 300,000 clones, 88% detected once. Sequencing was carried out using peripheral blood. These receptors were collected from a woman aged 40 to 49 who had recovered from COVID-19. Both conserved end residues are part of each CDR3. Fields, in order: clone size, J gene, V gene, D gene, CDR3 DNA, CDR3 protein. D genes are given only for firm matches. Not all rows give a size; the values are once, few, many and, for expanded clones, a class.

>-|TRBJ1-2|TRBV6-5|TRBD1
TGTGCCAGCAGTACAGCGACAGGGGACTATGGCTACACCTTC
CASSTATGDYGYTF
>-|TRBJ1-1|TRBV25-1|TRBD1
TGTGCCAGCAGTCGCCAGGGACAGAGAACTGAAGCTTTCTTT
CASSRQGQRTEAFF
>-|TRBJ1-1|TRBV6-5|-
TGTGCCAGCAGCTGGACAGCGACGAACACTGAAGCTTTCTTT
CASSWTATNTEAFF
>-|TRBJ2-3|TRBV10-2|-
TGCGCCAGCAGCGACGGGGTGGGGGCGATGTTGGATACGCAGTATTTT
CASSDGVGAMLDTQYF
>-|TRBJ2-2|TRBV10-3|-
TGTGCCATCAGTGAGTCGGGCAGGGGCACCGGGGAGCTGTTTTTT
CAISESGRGTGELFF
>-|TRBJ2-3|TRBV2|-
TGTGCAAAGACGGTCGGGGATACGCAGTATTTT
CAKTVGDTQYF
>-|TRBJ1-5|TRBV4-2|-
TGTGCCAGCAGCGGGACACCTAGTTATAGCAATCAGCCCCAGCATTTT
CASSGTPSYSNQPQHF
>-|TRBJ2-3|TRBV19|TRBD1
TGTGCCAGTAGTATACCAGGAGGGACAGGGCTACATACGCAGTATTTT
CASSIPGGTGLHTQYF
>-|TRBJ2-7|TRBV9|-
TGTGCCAGCAGCGTGGGTAGCGCCTACTCCTACGAGCAGTACTTC
CASSVGSAYSYEQYF
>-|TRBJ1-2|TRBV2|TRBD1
TGTGCCAGCAGCCCCGGGACAGCCTATGGCTACACCTTC
CASSPGTAYGYTF
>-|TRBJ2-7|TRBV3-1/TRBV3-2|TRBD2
TGTGCCAGCAGCCCCGGGACTAGCGGAAACTCCTACGAGCAGTACTTC
CASSPGTSGNSYEQYF
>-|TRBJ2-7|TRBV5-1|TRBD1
TGCGCCACTGGACAGGCGGGCCCCTACGAGCAGTACTTC
CATGQAGPYEQYF
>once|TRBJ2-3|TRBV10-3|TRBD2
TGTGCCATCCGCAGGGAGGGCTTCACAGATACGCAGTATTTT
CAIRREGFTDTQYF
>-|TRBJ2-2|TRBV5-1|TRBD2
TGCGCCAGCAGCCCGGTGGCTAGCGGGACGAACACCGGGGAGCTGTTTTTT
CASSPVASGTNTGELFF
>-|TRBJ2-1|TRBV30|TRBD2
TGTGCCTGGAGTGTATGGGGGACTAGTAGTTTCTACAATGAGCAGTTCTTC
CAWSVWGTSSFYNEQFF
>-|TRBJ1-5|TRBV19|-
TGTGCCAGTAGTCCCGGGGGGTTGGGCAATCAGCCCCAGCATTTT
CASSPGGLGNQPQHF
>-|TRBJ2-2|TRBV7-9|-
TGTGCCAGCAGCTCCCCCATGAGGGGGACCTTGGACACCGGGGAGCTGTTTTTT
CASSSPMRGTLDTGELFF
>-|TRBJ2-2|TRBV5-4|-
TGTGCCAGCAGCCCCGACAGCCGCACCGGGGAGCTGTTTTTT
CASSPDSRTGELFF
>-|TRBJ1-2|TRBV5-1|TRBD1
TGCGCCAGCAGTCTAGGGGGCGCGGTCGGTGGCTACACCTTC
CASSLGGAVGGYTF
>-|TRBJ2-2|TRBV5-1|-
TGCGCCAGCAGCCCCAGGGGTTTGGAGCTGTTTTTT
CASSPRGLELFF
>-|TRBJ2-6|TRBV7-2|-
TGTGCCAGCAGCTTAGGGGGCCCTTGGGACTTGACTTTC
CASSLGGPWDLTF
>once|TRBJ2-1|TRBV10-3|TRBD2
TGTGCCATCAGTGAAGCGGGAGCCTACAATGAGCAGTTCTTC
CAISEAGAYNEQFF
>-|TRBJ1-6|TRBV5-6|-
TGTGCCAGCAGCTTGGCGGGCGGGGATTCACCCCTCCACTTT
CASSLAGGDSPLHF
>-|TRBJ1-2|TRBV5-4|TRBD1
TGTGCCAGCAGCTCCCGGGAAGGGGGCGGGGGCTACACCTTC
CASSSREGGGGYTF
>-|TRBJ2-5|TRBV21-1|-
TGTGCCAGCAGCCTTCGGACAGGAAAGCAAGAGACCCAGTACTTC
CASSLRTGKQETQYF
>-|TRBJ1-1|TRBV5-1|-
TGCGCCAGCAGCTTAGGGGTGAACACTGAAGCTTTCTTT
CASSLGVNTEAFF
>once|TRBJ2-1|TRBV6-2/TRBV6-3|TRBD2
TGTGCCAGCAGCCAGGGGGGGACTAGCGGGATCAATGAGCAGTTCTTC
CASSQGGTSGINEQFF
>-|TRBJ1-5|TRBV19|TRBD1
TGTGCCAGTAGCCGGACAGGGGGTCCCAATCAGCCCCAGCATTTT
CASSRTGGPNQPQHF
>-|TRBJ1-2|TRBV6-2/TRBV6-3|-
TGTGCCAGCAGTCCCCGCCCCGGCTATGGCTACACCTTC
CASSPRPGYGYTF
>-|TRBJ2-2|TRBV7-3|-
TGTGCCAGCAGCTTAAACCGACCCGGCGGCAACACCGGGGAGCTGTTTTTT
CASSLNRPGGNTGELFF
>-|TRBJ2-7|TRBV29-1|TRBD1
TGCAGCGTGGCCCACCGTGGACAGGGCGCACCCCCCACCTACGAGCAGTACTTC
CSVAHRGQGAPPTYEQYF
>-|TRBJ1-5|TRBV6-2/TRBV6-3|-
TGTGCCAGCAGTTACGGGGACACAAATCAGCCCCAGCATTTT
CASSYGDTNQPQHF
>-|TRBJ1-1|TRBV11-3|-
TGTGCCAGCAGCTTAGGGGGCTTGACCACTGAAGCTTTCTTT
CASSLGGLTTEAFF
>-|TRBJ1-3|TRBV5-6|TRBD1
TGTGCCAGCAGCAGGGACAGCTCTGGAAACACCATATATTTT
CASSRDSSGNTIYF
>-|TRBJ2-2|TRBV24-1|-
TGTGCCGCCCGGAGGGCCGGGAACACCGGGGAGCTGTTTTTT
CAARRAGNTGELFF
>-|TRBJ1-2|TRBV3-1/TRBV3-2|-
TGTGCCAGCAGCCAAGAAGGCCTGCCAGGCTATGGCTACACCTTC
CASSQEGLPGYGYTF
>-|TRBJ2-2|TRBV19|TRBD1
TGTGCCAGTAGTATAGCCGGGACAGGTGCCGGGGAGCTGTTTTTT
CASSIAGTGAGELFF